A selection of T cell receptor beta chains follows, all from one sample in a study of blood T cell repertoires in COVID-19. Measured with immunoSEQ multiplex PCR; TCRdb has only the in-frame clones, and not every one. The table lists 150,000 to 200,000 clones, 60% to 80% of them singletons, with about 18% in the top ten. The source material was PBMCs or T cells enriched from blood (not recorded which). The source of these receptors is a woman aged 45-59 years who had recovered from COVID-19. Both conserved end residues are part of each CDR3. Each record gives: clone size, D gene, J gene, V gene, CDR3 protein, CDR3 DNA. A D gene is named only where the DNA matches it firmly. The listing skips clone size in some rows; elsewhere it reads once, few, many or a size class.

>-|-|TRBJ2-1|TRBV11-3
CASSQSGGRRNEQFF
TGTGCCAGCAGCCAAAGCGGAGGACGGAGGAATGAGCAGTTCTTC
>-|-|TRBJ1-5|TRBV10-1
CASSECGQNRGTLLFNQPQHF
TGCGCCAGCAGTGAGTGTGGACAGAACCGAGGTACGCTACTTTTCAATCAGCCCCAGCATTTT
>few|-|TRBJ1-2|TRBV7-2
CASSYDRGYGYTF
TGTGCCAGCAGCTATGATCGAGGCTATGGCTACACCTTC
>-|TRBD1|TRBJ1-1|TRBV19
CASRQGARAFF
TGTGCCAGTAGGCAGGGGGCGCGAGCTTTCTTT
>-|TRBD1|TRBJ1-5|TRBV6-5
CASRGTGTGQPQHF
TGTGCCAGCAGGGGGACAGGGACCGGCCAGCCCCAGCATTTT
>-|-|TRBJ1-6|TRBV10-2
CASSEGGIGSPLHF
TGCGCCAGCAGTGAGGGCGGGATCGGTTCACCCCTCCACTTT
>-|TRBD1|TRBJ1-2|TRBV5-4
CASSLRDRVVGYTF
TGTGCCAGCAGCTTAAGGGACAGGGTCGTTGGCTACACCTTC
>-|-|TRBJ1-4|TRBV4-1
CASSRRQLEKLFF
TGCGCCAGCAGCCGCCGACAGCTTGAAAAACTGTTTTTT
>-|-|TRBJ2-5|TRBV7-2
CASSWGLTQETQYF
TGTGCCAGCAGCTGGGGACTGACCCAAGAGACCCAGTACTTC
>-|TRBD2|TRBJ2-3|TRBV7-2
CASSLAASGSVADTQYF
TGTGCCAGCAGCCTTGCGGCTAGCGGGAGTGTCGCAGATACGCAGTATTTT
>-|TRBD2|TRBJ2-1|TRBV27
CASSSGLVYNEQFF
TGTGCCAGCAGTTCGGGACTAGTTTACAATGAGCAGTTCTTC
>-|TRBD1|TRBJ2-5|TRBV5-1
CASSFTGDGETQYF
TGCGCCAGCAGCTTTACAGGGGATGGGGAGACCCAGTACTTC
>-|-|TRBJ1-5|TRBV2
CASSVGGGNQPQHF
TGTGCCAGCAGTGTGGGGGGGGGCAATCAGCCCCAGCATTTT
>-|TRBD2|TRBJ2-2|TRBV28
CASSPGLAGNTGELFF
TGTGCCAGCAGTCCAGGACTAGCGGGAAACACCGGGGAGCTGTTTTTT
>-|TRBD1|TRBJ2-5|TRBV6-2/TRBV6-3
CASSYLGGLETQYF
TGTGCCAGCAGTTATTTAGGGGGCTTAGAGACCCAGTACTTC
>many|TRBD1|TRBJ1-5|TRBV28
CASSYGQGNQPQHF
TGTGCCAGCAGTTACGGACAGGGGAATCAGCCCCAGCATTTT
>few|TRBD2|TRBJ2-3|TRBV27
CASRAGLRVGDTQYF
TGTGCCAGCAGAGCGGGACTCCGTGTAGGCGATACGCAGTATTTT
>-|TRBD1|TRBJ1-5|TRBV18
CASSPGQGAANQPQHF
TGTGCCAGCTCACCCGGACAGGGGGCAGCCAATCAGCCCCAGCATTTT